This passage covers 12 T cell receptor beta chains from one sample sequenced in a study of blood T cell repertoires in COVID-19. Assay used: immunoSEQ multiplex PCR; TCRdb lists only in-frame clones, some missing. The sample includes 110,000 to 150,000 clones, approximately 80% of them seen just once. Sample: peripheral blood. Source of these receptors: a woman aged 80 or over with acute or convalescent COVID-19.

This chain connects TRBV11-3 to TRBJ2-1; TRBD2 is a possible D gene (5 bases). V lost 1 base and J 6 bases, leaving 7 bases between the germline ends. Germline V gene sequence: CDR1 SGHNT, CDR2 YENEEA. The CDR3 is made up of 13 amino acids. CDR3 in amino acids: CASSLGGGNEQFF. CDR3 DNA sequence: TGTGCCAGCAGCTTAGGTGGAGGCAATGAGCAGTTCTTC.

The chain joins TRBV27 to TRBJ2-3; possible D gene TRBD1, 6 bases. Germline CDR1 MNHEY, CDR2 SMNVEV (reference sequence). V gave up 3 bases and J gave up 2 bases, with 12 bases separating them. The CDR3 is 15 residues long. CDR3 sequence reads: CASSLDRSTTDTQYF. The CDR3 DNA is TGTGCCAGCAGTTTGGACAGAAGTACCACAGATACGCAGTATTTT.

The gene calls are TRBV6-5 and TRBJ1-1, with D possibly TRBD1 on 5 matching bases. The length of the CDR3 is 15 residues. Germline V lookup: CDR1 MNHEY, CDR2 SVGAGI. V lost 6 bases and J 0 bases, leaving 14 bases between the germline ends. In DNA form, the CDR3 reads TGTGCCAGCAGCGCCCCCGGGGGAATGAACACTGAAGCTTTCTTT. Translation: CASSAPGGMNTEAFF.

The gene calls are TRBV28 and TRBJ2-6; TRBD1 aligns across 8 bases. Germline V gene sequence: CDR1 MDHEN, CDR2 SYDVKM. Trimming removed 3 bases from V and 4 bases from J; junction bases left unmatched: 2. The CDR3 consists of 15 residues. CDR3 amino acids: CASSFRGLGANVLTF. CDR3 nucleotides: TGTGCCAGCAGTTTCAGGGGGCTGGGGGCCAACGTCCTGACTTTC. Looking up the rest from reference TRBV28 and TRBJ2-6 gives the full variable domain: DVKVTQSSRYLVKRTGEKVFLECVQDMDHENMFWYRQDPGLGLRLIYFSYDVKMKEKGDIPEGYSVSREKKERFSLILESASTNQTSMYLCASSFRGLGANVLTFGAGSRLTVL.

This clone turned up a few times. The chain uses TRBV11-2 and TRBJ1-1, with 9 bases identical to TRBD1. The germline V gene encodes CDR1 SGHAT and CDR2 FQNNGV. The CDR3 contains 15 residues. Trimming took 5 bases from V and 4 from J; bases not matched to a gene: 8. For the CDR3, the DNA is TGTGCCAGCAGCCCCAGGACAGGGGCGGTCACTGAAGCTTTCTTT. Its translation is CASSPRTGAVTEAFF.

V usage is TRBV25-1 and J usage is TRBJ2-2; 8 bases are a match to TRBD1. With V trimmed by 5 bases and J by 1 base, 3 bases remained unmatched. Germline V gene data show CDR1 as MGHDK and CDR2 as SYGVNS. CDR3 length equals 15 residues. CDR3 nucleotides: TGTGCCAGCAGTACCGGGACAGGGAACACCGGGGAGCTGTTTTTT. This codes for CASSTGTGNTGELFF.

CDR3 sequence (DNA): TGCAGTGCTAGGGAGGCCCGAGAAGCTTTCTTT. Translating gives CSAREAREAFF. This rearrangement joins TRBV20-1 to TRBJ1-1; unclear D gene. This CDR3 is built from 11 residues. Trimming shortened V by 3 bases and J by 8 bases, and 10 bases separated the two germline ends. Germline CDR1 reads DFQATT; CDR2 reads SNEGSKA (reference sequence).

This clone was picked up one time. J is TRBJ1-5 and V is TRBV18; no firm D call. In germline, CDR1 is KGHSH, CDR2 LQKENI. The CDR3 consists of 15 residues. Trimming pared 1 base from V and 0 bases from J, leaving 7 bases between. The CDR3 loop is CASSPLADSNQPQHF. The CDR3 DNA reads as TGTGCCAGCTCACCACTGGCAGATAGCAATCAGCCCCAGCATTTT.

The genes are TRBV19 and TRBJ1-5, with 9 bases fitting TRBD1. The V gene end was trimmed by 4 bases and the J gene end by 7 bases; junction bases not matched to a gene: 11. This CDR3 is 16 amino acids long. Per germline, CDR1 LNHDA and CDR2 SQIVND (reference sequence). The DNA of the CDR3 is TGTGCCAGTAGTACCTTGGCCGGACAGGGGCAGCAGCCCCAGCATTTT. Residues: CASSTLAGQGQQPQHF.

In this sample, this clone turned up once. This rearrangement joins TRBV10-3 to TRBJ1-1, with D hard to call. The CDR3 is 11 amino acids. V was pared by 4 bases and J by 5 bases, with 5 bases between. Germline CDR1 reads ENHRY; CDR2 reads SYGVKD. This CDR3 reads CAISAETEAFF. The CDR3 DNA sequence: TGTGCCATCAGTGCCGAGACTGAAGCTTTCTTT.

V usage is TRBV18 and J usage is TRBJ1-3; D unclear. The CDR3 covers 17 residues. Germline lookup yields CDR1 KGHSH and CDR2 LQKENI. V shed 0 bases and J shed 0 bases, with 12 bases lying between them. CDR3 nucleotide sequence: TGTGCCAGCTCACCACCAAACAGAATGACCTCTGGAAACACCATATATTTT. This translates into CASSPPNRMTSGNTIYF. The full variable domain, with the rest looked up from reference TRBV18 and TRBJ1-3, is NAGVMQNPRHLVRRRGQEARLRCSPMKGHSHVYWYRQLPEEGLKFMVYLQKENIIDESGMPKERFSAEFPKEGPSILRIQQVVRGDSAAYFCASSPPNRMTSGNTIYFGEGSWLTVV.

This chain joins TRBV18 and TRBJ1-1; D uncertain. Looked up from germline, CDR1 is KGHSH and CDR2 is LQKENI. This CDR3 is built from 13 residues. Trimming removed 3 bases at V and 0 bases at J, with 5 bases between. The CDR3: CASSPSVNTEAFF. The CDR3 bases are TGTGCCAGCTCACCGTCCGTGAACACTGAAGCTTTCTTT.